This T cell receptor beta chain was profiled in a study of blood T cell repertoires in COVID-19. Across the whole study: Collection of acute and convalescent COVID-19 samples took place in the United States, Italy and Spain. PBMCs, B-cell-depleted T cells, or T cells were the source of the cDNA or gDNA that made up the material.

Per germline, CDR1 SGHRS and CDR2 YFSETQ. Trimming left V 0 bases short and J 7 bases short, with 11 bases between. The CDR3 has 15 amino acids. Original handling: Reference gene primer amplification gave nucleated cell count estimates. Clones were sequenced by immunoSEQ multiplex PCR, and TCRdb holds only the in-frame ones, with some missing. V, J and clone size are taken as reported in that table, and D and trimming were inferred from the DNA itself. The table shows over 100,000 clones, with 90% to 95% occurring only once. This rearrangement joins TRBV5-1 to TRBJ1-6; tentative D call: TRBD1 (5 bases). Material: peripheral blood. The clonotype originates from a human donor in a cohort sampled during active COVID-19. The CDR3 nucleotides are TGCGCCAGCAGCTTGGAGGGGATCGGGAATTCACCCCTCCACTTT. Translated: CASSLEGIGNSPLHF.